This record looks at one TCR beta chain sequence and its context. Its antigen is not identified. Time point given: pretreatment peripheral blood. The patients had locally advanced or metastatic urothelial carcinoma. Trimming pared 7 bases from V and 7 bases from J, leaving 18 bases between. From germline, CDR1 is SGHRS and CDR2 YFSETQ. This CDR3 has 14 residues. The data are from a study of PD-L1 blockade in urothelial cancer. Study overall: Blood analysis was done at 3 weeks (second dose) and 6 weeks after treatment began.

Overall study results and limits: Clonality of blood TCR below the median before treatment predicted better survival.

Using immunoSEQ multiplex PCR, the repertoire was profiled, and TCRdb retains in-frame clones only, with some absent. The sample includes about 81,000 clones, roughly 80% of them seen just once. This chain joins TRBV5-1 and TRBJ2-1, with D perhaps matching TRBD2 (6 bases). The source of this sequence is a man in his forties or fifties with urothelial cancer. The sample consisted of PBMCs, taken around atezolizumab (anti-PD-L1) treatment. CDR3 protein: CASSTREAGNEQFF. The DNA for the CDR3 is TGCGCCAGCTCGACTAGGGAGGCAGGTAATGAGCAGTTCTTC.